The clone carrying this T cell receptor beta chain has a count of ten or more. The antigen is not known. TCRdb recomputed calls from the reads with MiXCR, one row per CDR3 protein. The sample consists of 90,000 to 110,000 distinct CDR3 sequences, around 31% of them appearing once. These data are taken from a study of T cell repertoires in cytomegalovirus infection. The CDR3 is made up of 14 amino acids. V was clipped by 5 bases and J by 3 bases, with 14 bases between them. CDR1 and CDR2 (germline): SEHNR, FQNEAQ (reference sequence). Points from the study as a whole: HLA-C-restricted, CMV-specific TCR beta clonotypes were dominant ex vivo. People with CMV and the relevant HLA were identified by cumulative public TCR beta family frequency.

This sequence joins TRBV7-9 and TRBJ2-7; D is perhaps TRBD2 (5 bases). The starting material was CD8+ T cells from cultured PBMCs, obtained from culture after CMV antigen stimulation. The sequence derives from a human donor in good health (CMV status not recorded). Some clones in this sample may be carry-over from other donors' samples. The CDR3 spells CASSPTWENYEQYF. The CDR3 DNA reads TGTGCCAGCAGCCCGACCTGGGAGAACTACGAGCAGTACTTC.